The clone carrying this T cell receptor beta chain showed up many times. The antigen remains undetermined. Using its own MiXCR run on the reads, TCRdb lists one record per CDR3 protein. The sample includes about 770,000 distinct CDR3 sequences, 25% to 30% of them seen just once. The sample belongs to a study of T cell repertoires in cytomegalovirus infection. Study-wide context: Well-studied HLA-B-restricted CMV epitopes were used in the study alongside recently identified HLA-C-restricted ones. Public TCR beta signatures were indicative of both CMV infection and a matching HLA type.

Study-level findings and limits: The response measured ex vivo was dominated by TCR beta clonotypes (HLA-C-restricted and CMV-specific).

The CDR3 sequence is 12 residues long. Deletions cut 7 bases from V and 11 bases from J, with 15 bases between. The rearrangement uses TRBV12-3 or TRBV12-4 and TRBJ2-1; TRBD2 is a possible D gene (5 bases). The source was cultured CD8+ T cells from PBMCs, collected from culture after CMV antigen stimulation. The TCR sequence derives from a human donor in good health (CMV status not recorded). Some clones in this sample may be carry-over from other donors' samples. This chain's CDR3 is CASTQGRLKQFF. The CDR3 DNA is TGTGCCAGCACCCAAGGGAGACTCAAGCAGTTCTTC.